What follows are 17 T cell receptor beta chains derived from one specimen sequenced in a study of blood T cell repertoires in COVID-19. Using immunoSEQ multiplex PCR, the repertoire was profiled, and TCRdb retains in-frame clones only, with some absent. The sample lists 180,000 or so clones, roughly 89% occurring once. The sample consisted of PBMCs or T cells enriched from blood (not recorded which). The receptor source for this set is a woman aged 40 to 50 with acute COVID-19.

The V gene is TRBV2, the J gene TRBJ1-4; 8 nucleotides agree with TRBD1. Germline CDR1 reads SNHLY; CDR2 reads FYNNEI. V shed 6 bases and J 7 bases; nucleotides not matched to a gene: 13. The CDR3 length is 16 residues. The CDR3 sequence is CASRKEEDRVFEKLFF. The CDR3 nucleotides are TGTGCCAGCAGAAAGGAAGAGGACAGGGTATTTGAAAAACTGTTTTTT.

V usage is TRBV5-1 and J usage is TRBJ2-2; D gene uncertain. This CDR3 has 16 amino acids. Germline CDR1 is SGHRS and CDR2 is YFSETQ. Trimming shortened V by 4 bases and J by 5 bases, and 18 bases separated the two germline ends. CDR3 DNA: TGCGCCAGCAGCCCCCTAGTACTGGTTAAAACCGGGGAGCTGTTTTTT. It is translated as CASSPLVLVKTGELFF.

This clone occurred many times. V and J are TRBV21-1 and TRBJ1-3; TRBD1 reflects the table's D call only, with no check against the DNA. TRBV21-1 is given as a pseudogene. This CDR3 is built from 20 residues. CDR3 protein: CASSPPALGDTLFSGNTIYF. CDR3 nucleotides: TGTGCCAGCAGCCCCCCCGCCCTAGGGGACACTCTCTTCTCTGGAAACACCATATATTTT.

This chain uses TRBV5-4 with TRBJ1-1, with D unclear. This CDR3 is 16 amino acids long. In germline, CDR1 is SGHNT, CDR2 YYREEE (reference sequence). V was cut by 8 bases and J by 1 base, with 21 bases left in between. This CDR3 is CASTLDSTWANTEAFF. In nucleotides, the CDR3 is TGTGCCAGTACTCTGGATTCGACCTGGGCGAACACTGAAGCTTTCTTT.

V and J are TRBV6-5 and TRBJ1-5; 9 bases are a match to TRBD1. The CDR3 runs to 15 residues. Germline CDR1 reads MNHEY; CDR2 reads SVGAGI. V shed 5 bases and J 5 bases; nucleotides not matched to a gene: 7. The CDR3 DNA follows: TGTGCCAGCAGTCCTACGGGACAGGGAGATCAGCCCCAGCATTTT. Translating gives CASSPTGQGDQPQHF.

The rearrangement links TRBV18 to TRBJ2-3; the match to TRBD2 covers 7 bases. Germline-derived CDR1 and CDR2 are KGHSH and LQKENI. CDR3 size: 17 residues. With 1 base clipped from V and 0 bases from J, the junction kept 7 bases outside the gene matches. CDR3 sequence: CASSPLSSGTSTDTQYF. In DNA, the CDR3 is TGTGCCAGCTCACCACTATCTAGCGGAACTAGCACAGATACGCAGTATTTT. Together with reference TRBV18 and TRBJ2-3, the CDR3 gives the full variable domain: NAGVMQNPRHLVRRRGQEARLRCSPMKGHSHVYWYRQLPEEGLKFMVYLQKENIIDESGMPKERFSAEFPKEGPSILRIQQVVRGDSAAYFCASSPLSSGTSTDTQYFGPGTRLTVL.

This clone was detected a few times. This chain links TRBV6-4 with TRBJ2-7; 7 bases are shared with TRBD2. V gave up 3 bases and J gave up 2 bases; unmatched junction bases: 1. The CDR3 totals 13 residues. Germline CDR1 reads MRHNA; CDR2 reads SNTAGT. The CDR3 loop reads CASSEGLPYEQYF. The DNA for the CDR3 is TGTGCCAGCAGTGAGGGACTACCCTACGAGCAGTACTTC.

The chain is built from TRBV6-5 and TRBJ1-1; perhaps TRBD1 as D (5 bases). V dropped 6 bases and J dropped 4 bases, with 9 bases sitting between them. From germline, CDR1 is MNHEY and CDR2 SVGAGI. This CDR3 comprises 12 residues. CDR3 DNA: TGTGCCAGCAGGGGCAGGGTCACTGAAGCTTTCTTT. Translation: CASRGRVTEAFF.

V gene TRBV27 combines with J gene TRBJ1-4; D unclear. The germline V gene encodes CDR1 MNHEY and CDR2 SMNVEV (reference sequence). This CDR3 has 13 amino acids. V lost 2 bases and J 5 bases, leaving 6 bases between the germline ends. DNA of the CDR3: TGTGCCAGCAGTTTAAACGGGAATGAAAAACTGTTTTTT. The encoded protein is CASSLNGNEKLFF.

J is TRBJ1-4 and V is TRBV6-1; 11 bases line up with TRBD1. The V segment lost 4 bases and the J segment 3 bases; nucleotides outside the gene matches: 13. This CDR3 is built from 19 residues. CDR1 is MNHNS, CDR2 SASEGT, per germline. CDR3 loop: CASSGKGEGQGVANEKLFF. CDR3 nucleotides: TGTGCCAGCAGTGGCAAGGGCGAGGGACAGGGGGTAGCTAATGAAAAACTGTTTTTT.

The chain combines TRBV19 with TRBJ2-3; 8 bases fit TRBD2. This CDR3 comprises 15 residues. J was trimmed by 1 base and V by 4 bases; bases with no gene match: 4. Germline V gives CDR1 LNHDA, CDR2 SQIVND (reference sequence). DNA for the CDR3: TGTGCCAGTAGTAGGCTAGCGGGCCGCACAGATACGCAGTATTTT. This sequence encodes CASSRLAGRTDTQYF. Full variable domain (rest looked up from reference TRBV19 and TRBJ2-3): DGGITQSPKYLFRKEGQNVTLSCEQNLNHDAMYWYRQDPGQGLRLIYYSQIVNDFQKGDIAEGYSVSREKKESFPLTVTSAQKNPTAFYLCASSRLAGRTDTQYFGPGTRLTVL.

This sequence joins TRBV9 and TRBJ2-2; 12 bases map to TRBD2. With V trimmed by 4 bases and J by 6 bases, 4 bases remained unmatched. The CDR3 has 15 residues. Germline CDR1 SGDLS, CDR2 YYNGEE. DNA of the CDR3: TGTGCCAGCAGCCGACTAGCGGGAGACGCCGGGGAGCTGTTTTTT. Protein sequence: CASSRLAGDAGELFF.

This clone was counted between two and nine times. V and J are TRBV6-2 or TRBV6-3 and TRBJ2-7; D unclear. V dropped 0 bases and J dropped 4 bases, with 22 bases sitting between them. This CDR3 region has 18 residues. From germline, CDR1 is MNHEY and CDR2 SVGEGT. CDR3: CASSYSKRRQLPSYEQYF. The CDR3 DNA reads as TGTGCCAGCAGTTACTCGAAAAGGCGGCAGCTCCCCTCTTACGAGCAGTACTTC.

The rearrangement uses TRBV7-9 and TRBJ2-2, with TRBD2 as a possible D gene (6 bases). The length of the CDR3 is 16 residues. Trimming removed 5 bases from V and 1 base from J, with 14 bases in between. Germline CDR1 and CDR2: SEHNR and FQNEAQ (reference sequence). In nucleotides, the CDR3 is TGTGCCAGCAGCCCTGCGGTTAGCGGGAACACCGGGGAGCTGTTTTTT. Its translation: CASSPAVSGNTGELFF.

The V call is TRBV13, the J call TRBJ2-7, with 8 positions matching TRBD2. Trimming at V came to 5 bases and at J to 5 bases, leaving 11 bases not matched to a gene. Germline V lookup: CDR1 PRHDT, CDR2 FYEKMQ (reference sequence). This CDR3 is built from 15 residues. The chain's CDR3 is CASSRTPGLGNEQYF. The CDR3 DNA sequence: TGTGCCAGCAGCCGGACCCCGGGACTAGGAAACGAGCAGTACTTC.

The V and J genes are TRBV6-5 and TRBJ2-7, with TRBD2 matching 7 bases. The germline V gene has CDR1 MNHEY and CDR2 SVGAGI. The CDR3 loop spans 12 amino acids. Trimming removed 5 bases from V and 5 bases from J; junction bases left unmatched: 3. DNA of the CDR3: TGTGCCAGCAGTCGGGGAGGGCACGAGCAGTACTTC. Protein product: CASSRGGHEQYF.

The rearrangement links TRBV30 to TRBJ2-7; 7 bases map to TRBD2. In germline, CDR1 is GTSNPN, CDR2 SVGIG (reference sequence). CDR3 length equals 17 residues. V shed 0 bases, J shed 8 bases, and the junction held 19 bases outside the gene matches. CDR3 amino acids: CAWSVRGGVSMFLQQYF. In DNA, the CDR3 is TGTGCCTGGAGTGTAAGGGGAGGGGTATCGATGTTTCTCCAGCAGTACTTC.